The clone carrying this TCR beta chain came up many times. The antigen is unknown. The data derive from a study of metastatic and nonmetastatic thyroid tumors. Study summary: From malignant and benign thyroid patients, repertoires in blood and in tumor or nodule tissue were compared. Findings and limits, study-wide: The study reportedly found significantly higher TCR beta diversity in malignant thyroid tumors than benign nodules, in blood and tumor.

In the authors' methods: Clinicopathological groups of papillary thyroid cancer showed CDR3 differences that were used to build a distant-metastasis classifier. TCRdb used MiXCR to call clones anew from the PCR reads. Here the V and J calls rest on TCRdb's processing, not on the authors' analysis. In the table there are 35,000 to 55,000 clones, around 25% of which are singletons. This CDR3 has 12 amino acids. Trimming took off 7 bases at V and 2 bases at J, with 4 bases between the two ends. Per germline, CDR1 SGHNT and CDR2 YYREEE (reference sequence). Each patient went into thyroid surgery without having received any treatment.

The chain uses TRBV5-4 and TRBJ1-6, with D uncertain. The origin of this receptor is a male donor with papillary thyroid cancer or a benign thyroid nodule (not recorded which). Some clones in this sample may be carry-over from other donors' samples. The sample consisted of blood. The CDR3 reads CASGTYNSPLHF. The CDR3 DNA sequence: TGTGCCAGCGGGACCTATAATTCACCCCTCCACTTT.